This TCR beta chain appears in the sequencing data of a study of blood T cells in healthy people across ages. The CDR3 is 13 amino acids. CDR1 and CDR2 from the germline V gene are PRHDT and FYEKMQ (reference sequence). Trimming left V 3 bases short and J 0 bases short, with 6 bases between. The people who gave samples were healthy Caucasians from Russia, aged roughly 6 to 95. There are many counts of this clonotype. A J-beta primer mix and a sample-barcoded 5' primer were used in a second PCR of about 7 to 12 cycles. TCRdb independently ran MiXCR on the 5' RACE reads; one entry per CDR3 protein. The sample records 600,000 to 650,000 distinct CDR3 sequences, 45% to 65% being singletons.

This clonotype originated in a man aged 55-75 years in good health. Input material: blood. This rearrangement joins TRBV13 to TRBJ2-7, with D unresolved. The CDR3 loop is CASSLSPSYEQYF. In DNA, the CDR3 is TGTGCCAGCAGCTTGTCTCCCTCCTACGAGCAGTACTTC.